The next 32 T cell receptor beta chains were all read from a single sample in a study of identical twins. Via MiXCR, TCRdb re-called the 5' RACE reads, giving one row per CDR3 protein. The data contain about 530,000 distinct CDR3 sequences, 13% to 15% of them singletons. These data are also associated with another study on yellow fever vaccine responses in identical twins.

The sequencing input was CD4+ T cells sorted from blood. All receptors derive from a woman aged 18-29 years in good health.

This chain uses TRBV6-2 or TRBV6-3 with TRBJ2-5, with D maybe TRBD2 (6 bases). Per germline, CDR1 MNHEY and CDR2 SVGEGT. CDR3 length equals 14 residues. V was cut by 7 bases and J by 6 bases, with 18 bases left in between. The CDR3 spells CASTPREFSKTQYF. In DNA, the CDR3 is TGTGCCAGCACCCCCCGGGAGTTCTCGAAGACCCAGTACTTC.

This clonotype is a singleton in its sample. The J gene is TRBJ1-6, the V gene TRBV20-1, with D possibly TRBD1 on 5 matching bases. Germline CDR1 is DFQATT and CDR2 is SNEGSKA (reference sequence). The CDR3 is 14 residues long. Deletions cut 6 bases from V and 7 bases from J, with 16 bases between. The CDR3 reads CSAPPGTRNSPLHF. The CDR3 bases are TGCAGTGCCCCTCCCGGGACGAGGAATTCACCCCTCCACTTT.

The CDR3 region has the DNA TGTGCCAGCACTTCCGGGACAGGGCAACTGGGTTCACCCCTCCACTTT. Encoded protein: CASTSGTGQLGSPLHF. V gene TRBV6-5 combines with J gene TRBJ1-6; TRBD1 agrees at 9 bases. CDR1 MNHEY and CDR2 SVGAGI come from the germline V gene. After removal of 7 bases from V and 9 bases from J, the junction contained 13 bases not matched to a gene. CDR3 length: 16 amino acids.

For the CDR3, the DNA is TGTGCCAGTAGGTGGACAGGGAGCTCCTACGAGCAGTACGTC. It specifies CASRWTGSSYEQYV. This chain uses TRBV6-1 with TRBJ2-7; TRBD1 matches 8 bases. V dropped 9 bases and J dropped 0; count of bases not matched to a gene: 7. CDR1 is MNHNS and CDR2 is SASEGT in the germline V gene. The CDR3 spans 14 residues.

In its sample, this clonotype was seen a few times. The CDR3 DNA reads as TGTGCCAGCAGTTTAAGTGCAGGGGTGGAGCAGTTCTTC. Its protein is CASSLSAGVEQFF. The V gene is TRBV27, the J gene TRBJ2-1, with D tentatively TRBD1 (6 bases). V shed 2 bases and J shed 10 bases, with 12 bases lying between them. The V gene's germline CDR1 is MNHEY and CDR2 SMNVEV (reference sequence). The CDR3 length is 13 residues.

This clonotype appeared a few times. The rearrangement joins TRBV4-1 to TRBJ2-3; D ambiguous. CDR1 is MGHRA, CDR2 YSYEKL, per germline. CDR3 length equals 15 residues. V lost 4 bases and J 6 bases, leaving 17 bases between the germline ends. The CDR3 DNA sequence: TGCGCCAGCAGCCCCCTACCCGAAATATCGGATACGCAGTATTTT. Protein product: CASSPLPEISDTQYF.

The chain links TRBV20-1 to TRBJ1-2, with D possibly being TRBD1 (5 bases). This CDR3 comprises 10 residues. The V gene lost 3 bases and the J gene lost 7 bases, with 6 bases spanning the gap. Germline assignment: CDR1 DFQATT and CDR2 SNEGSKA (reference sequence). The CDR3 DNA sequence: TGCAGTGCTAGTGGGGCTGGCTACACCTTC. It is translated as CSASGAGYTF.

The J gene is TRBJ2-1, the V gene TRBV5-1; D might be TRBD2 (6 bases). The CDR3 is 16 residues long. Deletions cut 4 bases from V and 4 bases from J, with 18 bases between. The germline CDR1 and CDR2 sequences are SGHRS and YFSETQ. The CDR3 sequence is CASSVGLPPQYNEQFF. CDR3 DNA sequence: TGCGCCAGCAGCGTGGGACTCCCCCCCCAGTACAATGAGCAGTTCTTC. The variable domain in full, completed from reference TRBV5-1 and TRBJ2-1, reads KAGVTQTPRYLIKTRGQQVTLSCSPISGHRSVSWYQQTPGQGLQFLFEYFSETQRNKGNFPGRFSGRQFSNSRSEMNVSTLELGDSALYLCASSVGLPPQYNEQFFGPGTRLTVL.

The gene calls are TRBV4-2 and TRBJ2-3; D is possibly TRBD1 or TRBD2 (6 bases each). Germline lookup yields CDR1 LGHNA and CDR2 YNFKEQ. V gave up 3 bases and J gave up 1 base, with 14 bases separating them. This CDR3 region has 16 residues. The CDR3 region has the DNA TGTGCCAGCAGCCACAATAAGGGGGGAGGCACAGATACGCAGTATTTT. Translation: CASSHNKGGGTDTQYF.

The rearrangement joins TRBV24-1 to TRBJ2-2, with no clear D. Germline values: CDR1 KGHDR, CDR2 SFDVKD. V gave up 5 bases and J gave up 7 bases, with 7 bases separating them. This CDR3 has 12 residues. The CDR3 DNA is TGTGCCACCAGTGTCGTGCACGGGGAGCTGTTTTTT. It specifies CATSVVHGELFF.

This clonotype came up a few times. This chain uses TRBV5-1 with TRBJ2-4, with D possibly matching TRBD1 (6 bases). V shed 0 bases and J shed 8 bases, with 12 bases lying between them. CDR3 length equals 14 residues. In germline, CDR1 is SGHRS, CDR2 YFSETQ. The CDR3 DNA reads TGCGCCAGCAGCTTGGACAGGGAATTGCACATTCAGTACTTC. Residues: CASSLDRELHIQYF.

This clonotype was counted between two and nine times. This CDR3 is CATSRDVSGLQYV. The CDR3 DNA is TGTGCCACCAGCAGAGATGTGTCAGGGTTGCAGTACGTC. V is TRBV15 and J is TRBJ2-7; perhaps TRBD1 as D (5 bases). The germline CDR1 and CDR2 sequences are LNHNV and YYDKDF (reference sequence). V dropped 0 bases and J dropped 9 bases, with 12 bases sitting between them. The CDR3 is 13 amino acids.

The chain recombines TRBV20-1 with TRBJ2-3; TRBD2 agrees at 9 bases. The CDR3 totals 15 residues. V lost 4 bases to trimming and J lost 3 bases; unmatched junction nucleotides: 8. The germline V gene has CDR1 DFQATT and CDR2 SNEGSKA (reference sequence). CDR3 residues: CSATQTSGLTDTQYF. The CDR3 bases are TGCAGTGCTACACAGACTAGCGGTTTGACAGATACGCAGTATTTT.

This clonotype was counted a few times. The CDR3 spells CASSEAGYEQFF. The CDR3 region has the DNA TGTGCCAGCAGTGAGGCGGGCTATGAGCAGTTCTTC. The chain combines TRBV2 with TRBJ2-1; D may be TRBD2 (5 bases). Per the germline V gene, CDR1 is SNHLY and CDR2 is FYNNEI. Trimming stripped 3 bases from V and 8 bases from J, with 8 bases between. The CDR3 totals 12 residues.

This clonotype was detected only a few times. The CDR3 loop is CASSGTTGPNTEAFF. Here the CDR3 DNA reads TGTGCCAGCAGCGGCACGACAGGTCCGAACACTGAAGCTTTCTTT. The chain has TRBV7-3 and TRBJ1-1; maybe TRBD1 (6 bases). Germline lookup yields CDR1 SGHTA and CDR2 FQGTGA. The CDR3 runs 15 residues. V was shortened by 5 bases and J by 1 base, with 14 bases between the two germline ends.

This chain connects TRBV6-5 to TRBJ2-1; no firm D call. Trimming took off 4 bases at V and 11 bases at J, with 9 bases between the two ends. Germline V gene sequence: CDR1 MNHEY, CDR2 SVGAGI. The CDR3 covers 11 residues. CDR3: CASSSGWKQFF. The CDR3 nucleotides are TGTGCCAGCAGTTCCGGCTGGAAGCAGTTCTTC.

V gene TRBV9 combines with J gene TRBJ1-6, with 7 bases that match TRBD1. Trimming took 1 base from V and 6 from J; bases not matched to a gene: 4. Per the germline V gene, CDR1 is SGDLS and CDR2 is YYNGEE. The length of the CDR3 is 15 residues. CDR3 bases: TGTGCCAGCAGCGTATCGGGACAGATTAATTCACCCCTCCACTTT. Its protein product is CASSVSGQINSPLHF.

This clonotype was detected only a few times. The rearrangement joins TRBV7-9 to TRBJ2-2; TRBD2 matches 9 bases. There are 17 residues in the CDR3. CDR1 and CDR2 (germline): SEHNR, FQNEAQ (reference sequence). V lost 4 bases, J lost 1 base, and 7 bases stayed unmatched. In DNA, the CDR3 is TGTGCCAGCAGCTCTTTAGCGGGGGCGCTGAACACCGGGGAGCTGTTTTTT. Its protein product is CASSSLAGALNTGELFF.

The rearrangement uses TRBV20-1 and TRBJ2-1; 10 bases fit TRBD2. CDR3 length: 15 amino acids. Trimming took 6 bases from V and 4 from J; bases not matched to a gene: 9. Germline lookup yields CDR1 DFQATT and CDR2 SNEGSKA (reference sequence). The CDR3 loop is CSARVLSGGYNEQFF. The CDR3 coding sequence is TGCAGTGCCCGAGTACTTAGCGGGGGGTACAATGAGCAGTTCTTC.

Many counts were recorded for this clonotype. The gene calls are TRBV12-3 or TRBV12-4 and TRBJ2-3; D is perhaps TRBD2 (6 bases). With 5 bases removed from V and 4 bases from J, the gap between germline ends came to 13 bases. CDR3 size: 14 residues. The CDR3: CASSRLEGADTQYF. The CDR3 bases are TGTGCCAGCAGTCGACTAGAGGGCGCAGATACGCAGTATTTT.

V usage is TRBV27 and J usage is TRBJ2-2; 14 nucleotides line up with TRBD2. The J segment lost 6 bases and the V segment lost 3 bases, leaving 9 bases of the junction unmatched. Germline assignment: CDR1 MNHEY and CDR2 SMNVEV (reference sequence). This CDR3 is 18 amino acids long. CDR3: CASSFLGLAGVYAGELFF. The CDR3 nucleotides read TGTGCCAGCAGTTTCCTGGGACTAGCGGGAGTATACGCCGGGGAGCTGTTTTTT.

This clonotype was seen at least ten times. This chain connects TRBV24-1 to TRBJ2-3, with TRBD1 matching over 7 bases. The germline V gene has CDR1 KGHDR and CDR2 SFDVKD. The CDR3 covers 15 residues. The ends lost 2 bases at V and 4 bases at J; junction bases unmatched: 5. The chain's CDR3 is CATSDSQTGPDTQYF. The CDR3 DNA follows: TGTGCCACCAGTGATTCACAGACAGGGCCAGATACGCAGTATTTT.

This clonotype was seen a handful of times. V and J are TRBV5-1 and TRBJ2-1, with 7 bases identical to TRBD1. J was trimmed by 8 bases and V by 0 bases; bases with no gene match: 8. From germline, CDR1 is SGHRS and CDR2 YFSETQ. The CDR3 runs to 15 residues. The CDR3 here is CASSLGQGRTHEQFF. The CDR3 DNA sequence: TGCGCCAGCAGCTTGGGACAGGGACGTACACATGAGCAGTTCTTC.

This clonotype was observed a handful of times. The CDR3 DNA follows: TGTGCCAGCAGCACCGCGGGGCCTAAACTGTTCCCTGGTAGGAATGAGCAGTTCTTC. Translating gives CASSTAGPKLFPGRNEQFF. The genes are TRBV7-6 and TRBJ2-1, with a tentative D call TRBD2 (6 bases). Germline loops: CDR1 SGHVS, CDR2 FNYEAQ. Trimming shortened V by 5 bases and J by 7 bases, and 30 bases separated the two germline ends. The CDR3 runs 19 residues.

This sequence joins TRBV20-1 and TRBJ1-2; D remains unclear. CDR3 length equals 12 residues. Looked up from germline, CDR1 is DFQATT and CDR2 is SNEGSKA (reference sequence). Between the trimmed V and J ends, which lost 3 bases and 4 bases, there was a span of 9 bases. Written as DNA, the CDR3 is TGCAGTGCTAGTGTCAGTCTCTATGGCTACACCTTC. This codes for CSASVSLYGYTF.

This clonotype was seen a handful of times. The chain employs TRBV6-2 or TRBV6-3 and TRBJ2-3; D is perhaps TRBD1 (7 bases). Germline loops: CDR1 MNHEY, CDR2 SVGEGT. Trimming removed 7 bases at V and 0 bases at J, with 14 bases between. The CDR3 runs 15 residues. The CDR3 region has the DNA TGTGCCAGCATTCGACAGGGACTTAGCACAGATACGCAGTATTTT. This sequence encodes CASIRQGLSTDTQYF.

In its sample, this clonotype was seen a few times. V and J are TRBV5-1 and TRBJ1-5; no clear D gene. The CDR3 contains 14 residues. Germline values: CDR1 SGHRS, CDR2 YFSETQ. Trimming cost V 0 bases and J 6 bases, with 10 bases left between them. The CDR3 is CASSLAHLIQPQHF. The CDR3 region has the DNA TGCGCCAGCAGCTTGGCCCATCTCATTCAGCCCCAGCATTTT.

The rearrangement uses TRBV6-5 and TRBJ2-3, with 7 bases fitting TRBD1. Germline V gene data show CDR1 as MNHEY and CDR2 as SVGAGI. The CDR3 has 16 residues. Trimming removed 0 bases from V and 5 bases from J; junction bases left unmatched: 8. CDR3 DNA sequence: TGTGCCAGCAGTTACTCGATGACAGGGTCAGGAGATACGCAGTATTTT. It specifies CASSYSMTGSGDTQYF.

This clonotype has at least ten counts. The rearrangement joins TRBV29-1 to TRBJ2-5; no definite D call. Trimming removed 5 bases at V and 1 base at J, with 8 bases between. The CDR3 contains 12 residues. Germline CDR1 reads SQVTM; CDR2 reads ANQGSEA. The CDR3 sequence is CSVRTFQETQYF. CDR3 DNA sequence: TGCAGCGTTCGGACCTTCCAAGAGACCCAGTACTTC.

This clonotype turned up a few times. The chain recombines TRBV12-3 or TRBV12-4 with TRBJ2-3; 11 bases fit TRBD2. This CDR3 has 12 residues. Trimming at V came to 6 bases and at J to 13 bases, leaving 6 bases not matched to a gene. CDR3 region: CASSPTSGIKYF. The DNA of the CDR3 is TGTGCCAGCAGCCCGACTAGCGGGATTAAGTATTTT.

The rearrangement links TRBV12-3 or TRBV12-4 to TRBJ2-5, with D maybe TRBD2 (6 bases). Trimming left V 3 bases short and J 9 bases short, with 23 bases between. The CDR3 length is 16 residues. In nucleotides, the CDR3 is TGTGCCAGCAGTTTGGGGGGTAGGGGCCAAGAGATGGCCCAGTACTTC. Translating it yields CASSLGGRGQEMAQYF.

The chain recombines TRBV5-1 with TRBJ1-1; TRBD1 matches at 7 bases. This CDR3 has 14 amino acids. Germline assignment: CDR1 SGHRS and CDR2 YFSETQ. V shed 3 bases, J shed 3 bases, and the junction held 5 bases outside the gene matches. The CDR3 DNA sequence: TGCGCCAGCAGCTCGACAGGGATTCACACTGAAGCTTTCTTT. It yields the protein CASSSTGIHTEAFF.